This TCR beta chain was retrieved from a study of shared clonotypes between healthy human individuals. As defined, naive CD8 cells were CD45RO-negative and positively selected for CCR7, with terminally differentiated effector memory CD45RA+ cells excluded. Each sample came from a Caucasian adult donor living in Nashville, Tennessee. Libraries were prepared by immunoSEQ multiplex PCR; TCRdb keeps only in-frame clonotypes and omits some of them. Among hundreds of thousands of clones listed, 95% to 98% were seen once. The study, taken as a whole, reports: Among the subsets, naive ones generally showed larger estimated richness than memory ones. Clonotypes shared by all four donors outscored non-shared clonotypes in generation probability.

Worth noting for this clone: Its antigen is undetermined.

Germline CDR1 reads SQVTM; CDR2 reads ANQGSEA. Between the trimmed V and J ends, which lost 7 bases and 5 bases, there was a span of 27 bases. This CDR3 contains 16 residues. The origin of this receptor is a man aged 30-40 years in good health. The sequenced sample consisted of naive CD8+ T cells sorted from blood. V and J are TRBV29-1 and TRBJ2-7; weak D call: TRBD2 (5 bases). The CDR3 protein is CSAEMRRGSGFNEQYF. The CDR3 DNA reads TGCAGCGCCGAAATGAGGCGAGGGAGCGGTTTCAACGAGCAGTACTTC.